This TCR beta chain is from a study of cytomegalovirus exposure and HLA in healthy donors. This CDR3 contains 12 residues. Between the trimmed V and J ends, which lost 2 bases and 4 bases, there was a span of 7 bases. CDR1 is SGHNT, CDR2 YYREEE, per germline (reference sequence). General study points: Roughly even sequencing depth across donors was the assumption behind the presence/absence analyses. Later on, an analysis showed TCR association rates differing by HLA locus, with DRB1 the most and HLA-C the fewest. TRBV6-2, TRBV6-3 and other indistinguishable V segments were excluded.

In the PCR, 60 Vbeta and 13 Jbeta primers were used. In the study's own analysis: In a later analysis, 10 million to 11 million of about 80 million unique beta chains occurred in at least two donors. TCRdb's copy holds only in-frame clones and misses some; the assay was immunoSEQ multiplex PCR. V, J and clone size derive from that table, while D and trimming were established from the DNA sequence. Among 95,000 to 150,000 clones listed, around 77% were seen once. A word on this clone: Its antigen is unknown.

The J gene is TRBJ2-7, the V gene TRBV5-4; no clear D. Specimen: PBMCs. The receptor's source is a young man in good health and CMV-seropositive. Here the CDR3 reads CASSFPLYEQYF. CDR3 bases: TGTGCCAGCAGCTTTCCCCTGTACGAGCAGTACTTC. Looking up the rest from reference TRBV5-4 and TRBJ2-7 gives the full variable domain: ETGVTQSPTHLIKTRGQQVTLRCSSQSGHNTVSWYQQALGQGPQFIFQYYREEENGRGNFPPRFSGLQFPNYSSELNVNALELDDSALYLCASSFPLYEQYFGPGTRLTVT.